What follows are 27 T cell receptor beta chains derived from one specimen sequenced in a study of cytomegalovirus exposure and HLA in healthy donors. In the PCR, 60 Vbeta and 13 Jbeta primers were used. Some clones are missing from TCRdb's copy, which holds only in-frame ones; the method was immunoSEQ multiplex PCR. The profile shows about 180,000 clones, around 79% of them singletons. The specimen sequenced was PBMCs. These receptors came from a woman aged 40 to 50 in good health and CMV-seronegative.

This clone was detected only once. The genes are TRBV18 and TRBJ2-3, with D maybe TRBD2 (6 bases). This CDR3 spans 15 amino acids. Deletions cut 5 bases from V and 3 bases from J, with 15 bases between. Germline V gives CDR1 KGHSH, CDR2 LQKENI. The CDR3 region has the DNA TGTGCCAGCTCAGGTGGAGGGGTTGGTACAGATACGCAGTATTTT. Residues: CASSGGGVGTDTQYF.

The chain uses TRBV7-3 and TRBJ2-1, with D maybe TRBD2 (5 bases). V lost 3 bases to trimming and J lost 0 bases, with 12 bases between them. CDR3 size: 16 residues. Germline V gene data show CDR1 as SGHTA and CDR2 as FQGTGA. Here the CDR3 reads CASSLERAGSYNEQFF. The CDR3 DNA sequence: TGTGCCAGCAGCTTGGAGAGGGCGGGCTCCTACAATGAGCAGTTCTTC.

The CDR3 sequence: CSVEGPGGTDTQYF. The CDR3 DNA follows: TGCAGCGTTGAAGGTCCGGGAGGCACAGATACGCAGTATTTT. The V and J genes are TRBV29-1 and TRBJ2-3; D might be TRBD2 (6 bases). Trimming removed 1 base at V and 1 base at J, with 9 bases between. There are 14 residues in the CDR3. Germline V CDR1 and CDR2: SQVTM, ANQGSEA.

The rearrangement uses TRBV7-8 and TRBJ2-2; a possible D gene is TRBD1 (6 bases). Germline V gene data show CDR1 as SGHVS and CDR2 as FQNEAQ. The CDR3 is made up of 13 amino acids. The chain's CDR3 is CAGTGSNTGELFF. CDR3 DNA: TGTGCTGGAACAGGGTCGAACACCGGGGAGCTGTTTTTT.

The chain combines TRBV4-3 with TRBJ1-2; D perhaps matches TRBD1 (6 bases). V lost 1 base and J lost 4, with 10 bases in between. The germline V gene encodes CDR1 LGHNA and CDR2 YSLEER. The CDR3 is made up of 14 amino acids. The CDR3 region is CASSQVGTSYGYTF. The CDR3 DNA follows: TGCGCCAGCAGCCAAGTGGGGACAAGCTATGGCTACACCTTC.

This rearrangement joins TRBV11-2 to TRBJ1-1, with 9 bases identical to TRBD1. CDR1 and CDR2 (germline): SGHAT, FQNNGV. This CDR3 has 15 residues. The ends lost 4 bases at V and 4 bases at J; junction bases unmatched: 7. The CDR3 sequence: CASSSGTGLATEAFF. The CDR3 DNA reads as TGTGCCAGCAGCTCCGGGACAGGGTTGGCCACTGAAGCTTTCTTT.

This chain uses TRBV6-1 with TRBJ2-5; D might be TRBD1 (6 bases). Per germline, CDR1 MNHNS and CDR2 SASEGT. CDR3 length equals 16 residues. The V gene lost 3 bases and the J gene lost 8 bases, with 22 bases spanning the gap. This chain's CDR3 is CASSEPQQGLTDTQYF. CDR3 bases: TGTGCCAGCAGTGAGCCTCAACAGGGCCTGACGGACACCCAGTACTTC.

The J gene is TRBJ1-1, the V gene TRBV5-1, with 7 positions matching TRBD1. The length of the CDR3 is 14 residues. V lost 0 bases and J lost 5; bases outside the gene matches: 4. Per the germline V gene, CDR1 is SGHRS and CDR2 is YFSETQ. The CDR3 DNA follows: TGCGCCAGCAGCTTGGGGGACAGCCGAACTGAAGCTTTCTTT. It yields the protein CASSLGDSRTEAFF.

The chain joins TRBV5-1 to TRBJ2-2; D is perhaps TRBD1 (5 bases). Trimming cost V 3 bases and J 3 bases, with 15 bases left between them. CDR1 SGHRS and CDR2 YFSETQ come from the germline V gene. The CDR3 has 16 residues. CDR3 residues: CASSSFRVRDTGELFF. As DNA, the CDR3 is TGCGCCAGCAGCTCCTTCCGCGTCAGGGACACCGGGGAGCTGTTTTTT.

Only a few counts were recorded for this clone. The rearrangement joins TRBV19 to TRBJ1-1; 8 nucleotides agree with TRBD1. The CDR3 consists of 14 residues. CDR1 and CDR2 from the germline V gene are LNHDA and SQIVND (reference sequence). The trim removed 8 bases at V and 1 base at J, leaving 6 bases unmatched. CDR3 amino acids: CASREGQENTEAFF. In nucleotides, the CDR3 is TGTGCCAGTCGAGAGGGACAGGAGAACACTGAAGCTTTCTTT.

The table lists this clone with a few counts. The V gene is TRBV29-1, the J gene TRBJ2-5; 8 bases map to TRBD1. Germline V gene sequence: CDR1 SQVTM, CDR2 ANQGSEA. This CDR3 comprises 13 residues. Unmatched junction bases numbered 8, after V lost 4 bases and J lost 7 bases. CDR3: CSVGEQGGVTQYF. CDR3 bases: TGCAGCGTTGGTGAACAGGGGGGTGTGACCCAGTACTTC.

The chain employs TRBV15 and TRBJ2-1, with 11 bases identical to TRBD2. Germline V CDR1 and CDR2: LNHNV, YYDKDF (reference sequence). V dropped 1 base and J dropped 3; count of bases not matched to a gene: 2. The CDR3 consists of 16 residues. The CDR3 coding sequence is TGTGCCACCAGCAGAGCTGGGACTAGCGGCTACAATGAGCAGTTCTTC. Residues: CATSRAGTSGYNEQFF.

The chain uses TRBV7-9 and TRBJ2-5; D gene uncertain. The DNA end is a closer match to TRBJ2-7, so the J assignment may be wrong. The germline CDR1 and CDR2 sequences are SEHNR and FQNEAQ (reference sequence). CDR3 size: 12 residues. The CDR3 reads CASSLGQREQYF. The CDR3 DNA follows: TGTGCCAGCAGCTTAGGCCAGCGCGAGCAGTACTTC.

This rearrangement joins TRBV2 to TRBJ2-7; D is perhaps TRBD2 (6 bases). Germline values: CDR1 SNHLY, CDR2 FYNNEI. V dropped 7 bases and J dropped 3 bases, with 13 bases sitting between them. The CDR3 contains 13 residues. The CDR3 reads CASKPGEDYEQYF. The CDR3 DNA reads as TGTGCCAGCAAACCGGGGGAGGACTACGAGCAGTACTTC.

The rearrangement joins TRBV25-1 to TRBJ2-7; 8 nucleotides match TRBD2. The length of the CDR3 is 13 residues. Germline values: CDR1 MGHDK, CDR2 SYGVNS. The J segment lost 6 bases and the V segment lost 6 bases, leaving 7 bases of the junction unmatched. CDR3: CASRWAGGCEQYF. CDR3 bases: TGTGCCAGCAGGTGGGCGGGGGGATGCGAGCAGTACTTC.

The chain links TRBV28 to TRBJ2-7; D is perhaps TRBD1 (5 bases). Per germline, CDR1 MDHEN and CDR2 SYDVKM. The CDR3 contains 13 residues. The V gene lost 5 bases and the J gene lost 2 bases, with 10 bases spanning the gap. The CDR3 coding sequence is TGTGCCAGCAGTCTTACAGGTGCCTACGAGCAGTACTTC. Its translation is CASSLTGAYEQYF.

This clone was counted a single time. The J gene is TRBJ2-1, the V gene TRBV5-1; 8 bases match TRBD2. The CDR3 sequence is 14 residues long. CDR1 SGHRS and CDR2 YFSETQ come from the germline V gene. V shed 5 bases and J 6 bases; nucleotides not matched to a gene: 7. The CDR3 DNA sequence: TGCGCCAGCAGGGTTAGCGGGAACCTCAATGAGCAGTTCTTC. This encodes CASRVSGNLNEQFF.

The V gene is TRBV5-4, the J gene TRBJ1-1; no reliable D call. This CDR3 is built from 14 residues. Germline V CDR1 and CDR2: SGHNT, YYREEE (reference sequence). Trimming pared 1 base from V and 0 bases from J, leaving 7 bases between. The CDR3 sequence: CASSLSVLNTEAFF. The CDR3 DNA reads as TGTGCCAGCAGCTTGTCCGTCCTGAACACTGAAGCTTTCTTT.

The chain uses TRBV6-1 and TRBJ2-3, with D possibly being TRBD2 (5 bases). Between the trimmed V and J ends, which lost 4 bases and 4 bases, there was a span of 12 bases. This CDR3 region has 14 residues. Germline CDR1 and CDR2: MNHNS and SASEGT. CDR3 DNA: TGTGCCAGCAGTGCCGGGGTCGGCCCAGATACGCAGTATTTT. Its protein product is CASSAGVGPDTQYF.

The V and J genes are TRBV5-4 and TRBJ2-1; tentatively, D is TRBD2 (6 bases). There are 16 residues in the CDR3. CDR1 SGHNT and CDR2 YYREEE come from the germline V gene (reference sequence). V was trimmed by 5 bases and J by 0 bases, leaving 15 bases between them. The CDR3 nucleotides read TGTGCCAGCAGATCAGGGACTTCCGGCTCCTACAATGAGCAGTTCTTC. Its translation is CASRSGTSGSYNEQFF.

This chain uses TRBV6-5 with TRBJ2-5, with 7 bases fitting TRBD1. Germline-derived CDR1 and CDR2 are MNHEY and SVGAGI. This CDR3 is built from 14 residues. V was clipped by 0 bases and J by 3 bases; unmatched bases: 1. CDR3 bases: TGTGCCAGCAGTTACTCGACAGGGAAAGAGACCCAGTACTTC. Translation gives CASSYSTGKETQYF.

CDR3 DNA: TGTGCCAGCAGCCAGCCGCCAGGGGGCTTGAACACTGAAGCTTTCTTT. It specifies CASSQPPGGLNTEAFF. The V gene is TRBV7-9, the J gene TRBJ1-1; 8 bases fit TRBD1. J gave up 0 bases and V 5 bases, and 8 bases lay outside the gene matches. The CDR3 extends over 16 amino acids. The germline V gene has CDR1 SEHNR and CDR2 FQNEAQ (reference sequence).

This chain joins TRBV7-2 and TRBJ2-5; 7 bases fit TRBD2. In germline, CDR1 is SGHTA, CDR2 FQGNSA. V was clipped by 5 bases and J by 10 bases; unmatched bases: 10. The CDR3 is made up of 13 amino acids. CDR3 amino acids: CASSPGLERIQYF. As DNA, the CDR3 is TGTGCCAGCAGCCCCGGACTAGAGAGAATCCAGTACTTC.

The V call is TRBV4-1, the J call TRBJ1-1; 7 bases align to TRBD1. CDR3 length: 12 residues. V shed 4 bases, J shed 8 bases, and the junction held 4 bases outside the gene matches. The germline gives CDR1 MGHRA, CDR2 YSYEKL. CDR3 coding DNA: TGCGCCAGCAGCCTGCGGGGACAGGAAGCTTTCTTT. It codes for CASSLRGQEAFF.

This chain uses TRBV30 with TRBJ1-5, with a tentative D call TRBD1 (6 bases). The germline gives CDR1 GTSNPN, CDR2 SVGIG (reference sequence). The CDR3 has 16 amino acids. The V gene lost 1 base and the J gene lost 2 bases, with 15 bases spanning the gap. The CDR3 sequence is CAWSEGHPGGNQPQHF. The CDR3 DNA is TGTGCCTGGAGTGAAGGGCATCCAGGGGGCAATCAGCCCCAGCATTTT.

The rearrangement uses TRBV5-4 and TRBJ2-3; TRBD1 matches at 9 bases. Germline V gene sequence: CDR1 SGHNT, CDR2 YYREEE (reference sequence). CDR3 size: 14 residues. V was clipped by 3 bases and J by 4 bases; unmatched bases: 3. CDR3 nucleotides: TGTGCCAGCAGCTATACAGGGGGCGCAGATACGCAGTATTTT. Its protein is CASSYTGGADTQYF.

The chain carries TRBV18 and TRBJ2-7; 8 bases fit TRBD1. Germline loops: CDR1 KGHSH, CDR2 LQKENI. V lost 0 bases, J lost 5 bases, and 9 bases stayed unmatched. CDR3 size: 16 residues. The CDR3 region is CASSPPGQGNSDEQYF. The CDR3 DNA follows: TGTGCCAGCTCACCACCCGGACAGGGAAATAGTGACGAGCAGTACTTC.